This T cell receptor (beta chain) was recovered during a study of OX40 agonist ivuxolimab in advanced cancers. Study details: Given to patients was ivuxolimab, an agonistic anti-OX40 (CD134) antibody. Dosing consisted of intravenous ivuxolimab at 0.01 to 10 mg/kg every 2 weeks. Previous treatment with anti-PD-1, anti-PD-L1 or anti-CTLA-4 therapy was allowed; 35% to 50% had received some.

Repertoires were generated with immunoSEQ multiplex PCR, while TCRdb's copy carries only in-frame clones and drops some. The sample holds 45,000 to 60,000 clones, approximately 89% seen once. V was clipped by 2 bases and J by 1 base; unmatched bases: 9. The CDR3 has 17 amino acids. CDR1 is SEHNR, CDR2 FQNEAQ, per germline (reference sequence). The material was CD4+ or CD8+ T cells sorted from blood, obtained in a trial of the OX40 agonist ivuxolimab. The V gene is TRBV7-9, the J gene TRBJ1-2; 8 bases match TRBD1. The origin of this receptor is an adult with an advanced solid tumor such as melanoma, head and neck, liver or kidney cancer. CDR3 sequence reads: CASSLPTDRDLNYGYTF. Written as DNA, the CDR3 is TGTGCCAGCAGCTTACCAACGGACAGGGATCTTAACTATGGCTACACCTTC. Variable domain in full (rest from reference TRBV7-9 and TRBJ1-2): DTGVSQNPRHKITKRGQNVTFRCDPISEHNRLYWYRQTLGQGPEFLTYFQNEAQLEKSRLLSDRFSAERPKGSFSTLEIQRTEQGDSAMYLCASSLPTDRDLNYGYTFGSGTRLTVV.